The clone carrying this T cell receptor beta chain was picked up a small number of times. Its specificity is not known. Sequencing libraries for TCR beta were prepared with iRepertoire HTBI primers and Arm-PCR of CDR3 regions. One entry per CDR3 protein results from TCRdb running MiXCR on the multiplex PCR reads. The table includes around 430,000 distinct CDR3 sequences, approximately 23% detected once. Germline V gene lookup returns CDR1 SGHRS and CDR2 YFSETQ. The V gene lost 4 bases and the J gene lost 3 bases, with 11 bases spanning the gap. The CDR3 runs to 13 residues. This entry belongs to a study of regulatory T cells in long-lasting Graves disease. Findings and limits, study-wide: Graves' patients with persistent disease showed TCR diversity lower than patients newly diagnosed.

Time point here: persistent/refractory GD, antithyroid drugs over 5 years with positive TRAb. The TCR library used RNA extracted from PBMCs. Graves' disease diagnosis was established per American Thyroid Association guidelines. Here the sequenced sample was peripheral blood mononuclear cells (PBMCs), taken when the disease was refractory, from a patient treated with antithyroid drugs. V usage is TRBV5-1 and J usage is TRBJ2-7; D call uncertain. This clonotype was obtained from a female donor with Graves disease. CDR3 loop: CASSVTGNYEQYF. In DNA form, the CDR3 reads TGCGCCAGCAGCGTGACTGGTAACTACGAGCAGTACTTC.